These T cell receptor beta chains were read from a single sample in a study of blood T cell repertoires in COVID-19. Measured with immunoSEQ multiplex PCR; TCRdb has only the in-frame clones, and not every one. The table lists hundreds of thousands of clones, around four fifths of them singletons. Material: peripheral blood. The source of these receptors is a woman aged 45 to 65 with active or convalescent COVID-19. Each CDR3 is given with its conserved first and last residue. The D gene is left open where the match is weak. Rows may omit the clone size; those that give it use once, few, many or a size class.

D	length	J	size	V	CDR3	DNA
NA	15	TRBJ2-1	NA	TRBV18	CASSPLEVSYNEQFF	TGTGCCAGCTCACCACTAGAGGTCTCCTACAATGAGCAGTTCTTC
TRBD1	14	TRBJ2-5	NA	TRBV11-1	CASSLDRGQETQYF	TGTGCCAGCAGCTTAGACAGGGGGCAAGAGACCCAGTACTTC
NA	15	TRBJ1-2	NA	TRBV21-1	CASSKVRQALISYTF	TGTGCCAGCAGCAAAGTCCGACAGGCGCTTATAAGCTACACCTTC
NA	12	TRBJ2-3	NA	TRBV2	CASSNGGGTQYF	TGTGCCAGCAGTAATGGGGGCGGTACGCAGTATTTT
NA	13	TRBJ1-1	NA	TRBV7-3	CASSSHSNTEAFF	TGTGCCAGCAGCTCCCACAGTAACACTGAAGCTTTCTTT
NA	14	TRBJ2-7	NA	TRBV2	CASSELRTSYEQYF	TGTGCCAGCAGTGAACTCAGGACTTCCTACGAGCAGTACTTC
NA	13	TRBJ2-5	NA	TRBV2	CASSGGQQETQYF	TGTGCCAGCAGTGGAGGGCAGCAAGAGACCCAGTACTTC
TRBD1	17	TRBJ1-1	NA	TRBV7-9	CASTPRGYRGANTEAFF	TGTGCCAGCACCCCGAGGGGATACAGGGGCGCGAACACTGAAGCTTTCTTT
NA	16	TRBJ2-7	NA	TRBV18	CASSPKKSAHSYEQYF	TGTGCCAGCTCACCAAAGAAAAGCGCGCATTCCTACGAGCAGTACTTC
TRBD2	15	TRBJ2-1	NA	TRBV9	CASSVLAGGYNEQFF	TGTGCCAGCAGCGTACTGGCGGGAGGGTACAATGAGCAGTTCTTC
TRBD1	15	TRBJ1-6	NA	TRBV5-1	CASSLGVTGAAPLHF	TGCGCCAGCAGCTTGGGTGTGACAGGGGCTGCACCCCTCCACTTT
NA	14	TRBJ1-1	NA	TRBV7-2	CASSPNAVNTEAFF	TGTGCCAGCAGCCCTAATGCGGTGAACACTGAAGCTTTCTTT
NA	13	TRBJ1-5	NA	TRBV3-1/TRBV3-2	CASSQALISPQHF	TGTGCCAGCAGCCAAGCACTTATCTCTCCCCAGCATTTT
NA	16	TRBJ2-4	NA	TRBV5-6	CASSFGVVVAKNIQYF	TGTGCCAGCAGCTTTGGTGTAGTGGTAGCCAAAAACATTCAGTACTTC
NA	14	TRBJ1-6	NA	TRBV27	CASAGVTYNSPLHF	TGTGCCAGCGCGGGGGTCACCTATAATTCACCCCTCCACTTT
TRBD1	14	TRBJ1-5	NA	TRBV7-9	CASSLGQQDQPQHF	TGTGCCAGCTCCCTGGGACAGCAAGATCAGCCCCAGCATTTT
NA	14	TRBJ2-5	NA	TRBV9	CASSRGAAQETQYF	TGTGCCAGCAGCCGGGGGGCGGCCCAAGAGACCCAGTACTTC
NA	11	TRBJ2-3	NA	TRBV29-1	CSGRRLDTQYF	TGCAGCGGTCGGCGGCTGGATACGCAGTATTTT
NA	14	TRBJ2-7	once	TRBV10-3	CAISKSGSSYEQYF	TGTGCCATCAGTAAGTCCGGGAGCAGCTACGAGCAGTACTTC
NA	14	TRBJ1-2	NA	TRBV15	CATSPDPGSFGYTF	TGTGCCACCAGCCCAGATCCCGGGAGTTTCGGCTACACCTTC
NA	13	TRBJ1-2	NA	TRBV4-2	CASSPPRGYGYTF	TGTGCCAGCAGCCCCCCAAGGGGCTATGGCTACACCTTC
TRBD2	15	TRBJ2-7	NA	TRBV5-6	CASSLETSGIHEQYF	TGTGCCAGCAGCTTGGAGACTAGCGGGATACACGAGCAGTACTTC
TRBD2	16	TRBJ2-7	NA	TRBV3-1/TRBV3-2	CASSQVTSGMLYEQYF	TGTGCCAGCAGCCAAGTGACTAGCGGGATGCTCTACGAGCAGTACTTC
TRBD2	16	TRBJ2-1	NA	TRBV9	CASSVGAGAAYNEQFF	TGTGCCAGCAGCGTAGGAGCGGGAGCGGCCTACAATGAGCAGTTCTTC
NA	11	TRBJ2-5	NA	TRBV7-8	CASSSQETQYF	TGTGCCAGCAGCTCACAAGAGACCCAGTACTTC
NA	16	TRBJ1-6	once	TRBV18	CASSRDRWGNNSPLHF	TGTGCCAGCTCCCGAGACCGATGGGGCAATAATTCACCCCTCCACTTT
NA	15	TRBJ1-3	NA	TRBV25-1	CASSDDRSQGNTIYF	TGTGCCAGCAGTGACGACAGGAGCCAAGGAAACACCATATATTTT
NA	14	TRBJ2-3	NA	TRBV5-6	CASSFSSRLDTQYF	TGTGCCAGCAGCTTCTCTTCTAGGTTGGATACGCAGTATTTT